This T cell receptor (beta chain) was documented in a study of blood T cells in healthy people across ages. Study context: About one barcoded beta molecule per two T cells came from capture by template switching.

Of note for this clonotype: Its antigen is not known.

Together with a sample-barcoded 5' primer, a J-beta primer mix was included in a second PCR lasting about 7 to 11 cycles. Using its own MiXCR run on the 5' RACE reads, TCRdb lists one record per CDR3 protein. The table includes some 700,000 distinct CDR3 sequences, 43% detected once. The CDR3 contains 13 residues. V was pared by 2 bases and J by 0 bases, with 2 bases between. Every sample had a minimum of 6.5 million PBMCs isolated. Whole-study findings and limits: It was found that TCR beta diversity correlated strongly with the percentage of naive T cells.

The TCR sequence derives from an older woman in good health. The chain has TRBV12-3 or TRBV12-4 and TRBJ1-5; D remains ambiguous. Sequenced sample: blood. CDR3 coding DNA: TGTGCCAGCAGTTTATTTAGCAATCAGCCCCAGCATTTT. It encodes CASSLFSNQPQHF.